This T cell receptor beta chain was recovered during a study of blood T cells in healthy people across ages. Study-level findings and limits: Strong correlation was found linking TCR beta diversity to naive T cell percentage. More naive CD4+ cells and higher diversity marked long-lived donors relative to aged donors. Considered underestimates were the diversity estimates obtained from one million T cells. Changes in expanded clonotypes were possibly confounded, as the CMV status of donors was unknown.

The CDR3 runs to 14 residues. Looked up from germline, CDR1 is MRHNA and CDR2 is SNTAGT. PCR was performed a second time for roughly 7 to 11 cycles using a sample-barcoded 5' primer and a J-beta primer mix. Using its own MiXCR run on the 5' RACE reads, TCRdb lists one record per CDR3 protein. The sample comprises 1,500,000 or so distinct CDR3 sequences, 35% to 45% of which are singletons, and about 4% rests with the top ten. In the case of this clonotype: Its antigen is not known. With a far larger clone one base away, a read error is the likely cause.

This chain uses TRBV6-4 with TRBJ2-3; a weak D match, TRBD2 (5 bases). The clonotype comes from a young woman in good health. Material: blood. CDR3: CAGSPRGGTDTQYF. In DNA form, the CDR3 reads TGTGCCGGCAGCCCTCGGGGTGGCACAGATACGCAGTATTTT.